The entry that follows covers one T cell receptor (beta chain) sequence. V was pared by 4 bases and J by 3 bases, with 17 bases of the junction left unmatched. The CDR3 has 18 amino acids. CDR1 MRHNA and CDR2 SNTAGT come from the germline V gene. This sample was taken from a study of Ad26.COV2.S vaccination and SARS-CoV-2 variants. Treatment denoted: some 20 received Ad26.COV2.S at low or high dose, single or two shots; about 5 received placebo; per-sample allocation not given. Sample collection was performed on day 63 after the first vaccine or placebo injection. Data came from immunoSEQ multiplex PCR; TCRdb stores just in-frame clones and leaves some out. The table has about 320,000 clones, just over 85% seen once.

This specimen was peripheral blood, taken in a trial of Ad26.COV2.S vaccine versus placebo. The chain combines TRBV6-4 with TRBJ1-1; 7 positions agree with TRBD1. This sequence was found in a person aged 18-65 years who received the Ad26.COV2.S COVID-19 vaccine or a placebo. The CDR3 sequence: CASSGPGTDYPRDTEAFF. Here the CDR3 DNA reads TGTGCCAGCAGTGGACCCGGGACAGATTACCCTCGGGACACTGAAGCTTTCTTT.